The 21 T cell receptor beta chains given below trace back to one sample, sequenced in a study of chemoradiotherapy in HPV16-positive cancers. Some clones are missing from TCRdb's copy, which holds only in-frame ones; the method was immunoSEQ multiplex PCR. The sample contains 36,000 or so clones, about four fifths of which appear only once. Sequencing was performed on blood, taken from a patient who underwent chemoradiotherapy. The origin of the receptors is a human donor with HPV-associated anogenital cancer.

This chain joins TRBV11-2 and TRBJ2-5; the D call may be TRBD1 or TRBD2 (6 bases each). The CDR3 consists of 15 residues. Trimming cost V 3 bases and J 2 bases, with 13 bases left between them. Germline lookup yields CDR1 SGHAT and CDR2 FQNNGV. CDR3 coding DNA: TGTGCCAGCAGCTTTATGGGGGGCTTTCAAGAGACCCAGTACTTC. Translation gives CASSFMGGFQETQYF. The variable domain in full, completed from reference TRBV11-2 and TRBJ2-5, reads EAGVAQSPRYKIIEKRQSVAFWCNPISGHATLYWYQQILGQGPKLLIQFQNNGVVDDSQLPKDRFSAERLKGVDSTLKIQPAKLEDSAVYLCASSFMGGFQETQYFGPGTRLLVL.

The rearrangement joins TRBV19 to TRBJ2-1; D remains ambiguous. The CDR3 contains 14 residues. The V gene lost 1 base and the J gene lost 0 bases, with 4 bases spanning the gap. Per the germline V gene, CDR1 is LNHDA and CDR2 is SQIVND (reference sequence). The CDR3 region is CASSIGGSYNEQFF. The CDR3 coding sequence is TGTGCCAGTAGTATAGGTGGCTCCTACAATGAGCAGTTCTTC.

The chain joins TRBV11-3 to TRBJ1-1, with a possible D match to TRBD1 (5 bases). Trimming removed 0 bases at V and 11 bases at J, with 13 bases between. Germline-derived CDR1 and CDR2 are SGHNT and YENEEA. The CDR3 sequence is 13 residues long. CDR3 nucleotide sequence: TGTGCCAGCAGCTTAGACCCCGGGACTTTGGCTTTCTTT. It translates to CASSLDPGTLAFF.

J is TRBJ1-3 and V is TRBV10-3, with no clear D. The V and J ends lost 6 bases and 0 bases respectively, with 6 bases between them. This CDR3 comprises 13 residues. Germline assignment: CDR1 ENHRY and CDR2 SYGVKD. CDR3 sequence (DNA): TGTGCCATCAGGGTTAGCTCTGGAAACACCATATATTTT. It translates to CAIRVSSGNTIYF.

This clone was seen once. The rearrangement joins TRBV2 to TRBJ1-2; 7 bases are a match to TRBD1. J gave up 7 bases and V 7 bases, and 6 bases lay outside the gene matches. The CDR3 runs 12 residues. Germline V gene data show CDR1 as SNHLY and CDR2 as FYNNEI. The CDR3 reads CASKDRESGYTF. DNA for the CDR3: TGTGCCAGCAAAGACAGGGAGTCTGGCTACACCTTC.

This chain's CDR3 is CASSYRYSTDTQYF. As DNA, the CDR3 is TGTGCCAGCAGTTACCGCTACAGCACAGATACGCAGTATTTT. This chain uses TRBV6-5 with TRBJ2-3; D remains ambiguous. V was cut by 2 bases and J by 0 bases, with 6 bases left in between. Germline CDR1 MNHEY, CDR2 SVGAGI. CDR3 length: 14 residues.

This clone appeared a single time. The chain links TRBV5-1 to TRBJ1-1; perhaps TRBD1 as D (5 bases). This CDR3 is built from 13 residues. The germline CDR1 and CDR2 sequences are SGHRS and YFSETQ. V lost 1 base to trimming and J lost 4 bases, with 8 bases between them. CDR3 nucleotide sequence: TGCGCCAGCAGCTTGACAGGCTTCACTGAAGCTTTCTTT. This codes for CASSLTGFTEAFF. Combining the CDR3 with reference TRBV5-1 and TRBJ1-1 gives the whole variable domain KAGVTQTPRYLIKTRGQQVTLSCSPISGHRSVSWYQQTPGQGLQFLFEYFSETQRNKGNFPGRFSGRQFSNSRSEMNVSTLELGDSALYLCASSLTGFTEAFFGQGTRLTVV.

In regard to this clone: The same CDR3 can be traced to other DNA sequences in this sample. This rearrangement joins TRBV9 to TRBJ2-5; TRBD2 agrees at 7 bases. CDR3 length equals 15 residues. Germline V lookup: CDR1 SGDLS, CDR2 YYNGEE. The V and J ends lost 3 bases and 9 bases, in that order; junction bases with no gene match: 14. The CDR3 DNA is TGTGCCAGCAGCGGAGGGGAGGGACGGCCCGAACCCCAGTACTTC. Its protein is CASSGGEGRPEPQYF.

As regards this clone: One junction end does not reproduce the germline sequence, and a read error may be involved. The rearrangement links TRBV9 to TRBJ2-1; a weak D match, TRBD1 (5 bases). CDR1 is SGDLS, CDR2 YYNGEE, per germline. This CDR3 is 13 amino acids long. CDR3 protein: CASSPTLGQGQIF. CDR3 coding DNA: TGTGCCAGCAGCCCTACTCTGGGGCAGGGTCAGATCTTC.

V and J are TRBV18 and TRBJ1-1, with D perhaps matching TRBD1 (6 bases). The CDR3 runs 14 residues. Germline CDR1 reads KGHSH; CDR2 reads LQKENI. V lost 2 bases to trimming and J lost 1 base, with 8 bases between them. The chain's CDR3 is CASSPRQENTEAFF. DNA of the CDR3: TGTGCCAGCTCACCAAGACAGGAGAACACTGAAGCTTTCTTT. Full variable domain (remainder filled in from reference TRBV18 and TRBJ1-1): NAGVMQNPRHLVRRRGQEARLRCSPMKGHSHVYWYRQLPEEGLKFMVYLQKENIIDESGMPKERFSAEFPKEGPSILRIQQVVRGDSAAYFCASSPRQENTEAFFGQGTRLTVV.

The gene calls are TRBV12-5 and TRBJ2-2; 11 bases are a match to TRBD1. J was trimmed by 6 bases and V by 5 bases; bases with no gene match: 2. Germline CDR1 is LGHNT and CDR2 is FRNRAP. The CDR3 is 14 amino acids. The CDR3 DNA reads as TGTGCTAGTGGTCCGGGACAGGGGGCCGGGGAGCTGTTTTTT. Protein: CASGPGQGAGELFF.

This chain links TRBV2 with TRBJ2-1; a possible D gene is TRBD1 (6 bases). Trimming pared 6 bases from V and 7 bases from J, leaving 19 bases between. This CDR3 region has 15 residues. Germline V gives CDR1 SNHLY, CDR2 FYNNEI. CDR3 sequence: CASRKQGGVSNEQFF. Written as DNA, the CDR3 is TGTGCCAGCAGGAAACAGGGTGGGGTGAGTAATGAGCAGTTCTTC.

The CDR3: CASSVSGLAGELFF. DNA for the CDR3: TGTGCCAGCAGCGTCTCGGGTCTCGCCGGGGAGCTGTTTTTT. The V and J genes are TRBV9 and TRBJ2-2, with D uncertain. V was pared by 2 bases and J by 6 bases, with 11 bases between. Germline loops: CDR1 SGDLS, CDR2 YYNGEE. This CDR3 spans 14 amino acids. Using reference TRBV9 and TRBJ2-2 for the parts outside the CDR3, the full variable domain is DSGVTQTPKHLITATGQRVTLRCSPRSGDLSVYWYQQSLDQGLQFLIQYYNGEERAKGNILERFSAQQFPDLHSELNLSSLELGDSALYFCASSVSGLAGELFFGEGSRLTVL.

This clone was seen just once. This chain connects TRBV5-8 to TRBJ2-1; 7 positions agree with TRBD2. Germline values: CDR1 SGHTS, CDR2 YDEGEE. J gave up 5 bases and V 2 bases, and 7 bases lay outside the gene matches. This CDR3 contains 15 residues. CDR3 in DNA: TGTGCCAGCAGCTTAGGTCTAGCGGCGGACAATGAGCAGTTCTTC. It encodes CASSLGLAADNEQFF.

CDR3 in DNA: TGCGCCAGCAGTGAGGCCGGAGCGGGGGTTGAGACCCAGTACTTC. This gives the protein CASSEAGAGVETQYF. The chain uses TRBV10-1 and TRBJ2-5; 8 positions agree with TRBD2. The CDR3 is 15 residues long. Per germline, CDR1 WNHNN and CDR2 SYGVQD (reference sequence). Germline trimming cut 2 bases from V and 5 bases from J; bases unmatched to any gene: 7.

The chain joins TRBV7-2 to TRBJ2-5; 7 nucleotides align to TRBD2. The CDR3 has 18 residues. The V gene's germline CDR1 is SGHTA and CDR2 FQGNSA. Trimming cost V 0 bases and J 4 bases; bases outside gene matches: 14. In nucleotides, the CDR3 is TGTGCCAGCAGCTTAGCCAGGACTAGAAGGGCCAAAGGAGAGACCCAGTACTTC. It codes for CASSLARTRRAKGETQYF.

The chain couples TRBV29-1 to TRBJ1-3, with 10 bases fitting TRBD1. The CDR3 length is 13 residues. The trim removed 7 bases at V and 4 bases at J, leaving 4 bases unmatched. The germline gives CDR1 SQVTM, CDR2 ANQGSEA. Here the CDR3 DNA reads TGCAGCGGGGGGACAGGGGCCGGAAACACCATATATTTT. Its translation is CSGGTGAGNTIYF.

A remark on this clone: This CDR3 is also generated by other DNA sequences in the sample. V gene TRBV4-1 combines with J gene TRBJ1-5; D remains unclear. The CDR3 consists of 15 residues. The germline V gene encodes CDR1 MGHRA and CDR2 YSYEKL. The V end was cut by 4 bases, the J end by 0 bases, with 10 bases between. In DNA, the CDR3 is TGCGCCAGCAGCCCATACTCGTATAGCAATCAGCCCCAGCATTTT. It yields the protein CASSPYSYSNQPQHF.

Written as DNA, the CDR3 is TGCGCCAGCAGCAGCCCGACAGGTGATTCCTACAATGAGCAGTTCTTC. This sequence encodes CASSSPTGDSYNEQFF. V is TRBV5-1 and J is TRBJ2-1, with D maybe TRBD1 (6 bases). CDR3 length equals 16 residues. V lost 4 bases, J lost 1 base, and 15 bases lay in between. Germline CDR1 SGHRS, CDR2 YFSETQ.

The chain is built from TRBV27 and TRBJ2-3; D is tentatively TRBD1 or TRBD2 (6 bases each). Trimming removed 3 bases from V and 3 bases from J, with 19 bases in between. Germline V gives CDR1 MNHEY, CDR2 SMNVEV (reference sequence). The CDR3 length is 17 residues. CDR3 coding DNA: TGTGCCAGCAGTTTGGGGGCTTCACGGGGGAATACAGATACGCAGTATTTT. As protein: CASSLGASRGNTDTQYF.

The chain is built from TRBV27 and TRBJ1-3, with D perhaps matching TRBD1 (6 bases). V lost 3 bases, J lost 4 bases, and 10 bases lay in between. This CDR3 comprises 14 residues. From germline, CDR1 is MNHEY and CDR2 SMNVEV (reference sequence). CDR3: CASSFWGAGNTIYF. CDR3 DNA sequence: TGTGCCAGCAGTTTCTGGGGGGCCGGAAACACCATATATTTT.